This TCR beta chain stems from a study of T cell responses to AZD1222 COVID-19 vaccine. The repertoire was sequenced with immunoSEQ multiplex PCR; TCRdb's copy has only in-frame clones and lacks some. The sample records under 250,000 clones, approximately 94% being singletons. Study findings and constraints: Only a handful of individuals given AZD1222 were seropositive at baseline.

This clone was observed a single time. As yet, its antigen is unknown. Germline CDR1 reads SGDLS; CDR2 reads YYNGEE. This CDR3 comprises 15 residues. The V and J ends lost 4 bases and 2 bases respectively, with 16 bases between them. The sample here was peripheral blood, taken on day 0 of MenACWY control vaccination. This chain uses TRBV9 with TRBJ2-7; maybe TRBD1 (5 bases). This clonotype originated in an adult in good health. CDR3 protein: CASSPKGSWTYEQYF. The CDR3, as DNA: TGTGCCAGCAGCCCTAAGGGGTCATGGACCTACGAGCAGTACTTC.